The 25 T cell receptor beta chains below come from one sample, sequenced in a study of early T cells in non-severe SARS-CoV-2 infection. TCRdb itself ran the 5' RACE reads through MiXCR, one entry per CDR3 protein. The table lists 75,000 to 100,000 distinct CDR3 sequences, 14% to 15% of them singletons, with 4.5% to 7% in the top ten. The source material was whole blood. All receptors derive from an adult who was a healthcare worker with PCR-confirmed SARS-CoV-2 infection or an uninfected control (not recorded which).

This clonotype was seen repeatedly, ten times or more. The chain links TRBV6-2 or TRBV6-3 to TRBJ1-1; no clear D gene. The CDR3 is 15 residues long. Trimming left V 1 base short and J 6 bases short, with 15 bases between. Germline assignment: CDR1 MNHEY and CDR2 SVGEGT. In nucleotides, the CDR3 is TGTGCCAGCAGTTACTTCCCCGGTAATTATCCTGAAGCTTTCTTT. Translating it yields CASSYFPGNYPEAFF.

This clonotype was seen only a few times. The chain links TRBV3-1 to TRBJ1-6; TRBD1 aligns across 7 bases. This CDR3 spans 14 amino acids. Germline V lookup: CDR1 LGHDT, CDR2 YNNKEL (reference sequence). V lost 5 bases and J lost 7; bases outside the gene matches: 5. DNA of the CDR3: TGTGCCAGCAGCTCTGGGACAGTGAATTCACCCCTCCACTTT. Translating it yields CASSSGTVNSPLHF.

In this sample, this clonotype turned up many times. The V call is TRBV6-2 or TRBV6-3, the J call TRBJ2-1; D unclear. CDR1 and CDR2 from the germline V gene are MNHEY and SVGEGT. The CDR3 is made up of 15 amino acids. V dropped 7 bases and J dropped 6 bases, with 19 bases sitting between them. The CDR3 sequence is CASNRRPIGPNEQFF. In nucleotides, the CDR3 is TGTGCCAGCAACCGACGCCCAATCGGCCCCAATGAGCAGTTCTTC.

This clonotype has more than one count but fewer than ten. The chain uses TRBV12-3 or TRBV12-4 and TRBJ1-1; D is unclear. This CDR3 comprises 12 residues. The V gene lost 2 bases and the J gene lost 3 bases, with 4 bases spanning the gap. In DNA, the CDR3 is TGTGCCAGCAGTTTACGGTACACTGAAGCTTTCTTT. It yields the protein CASSLRYTEAFF.

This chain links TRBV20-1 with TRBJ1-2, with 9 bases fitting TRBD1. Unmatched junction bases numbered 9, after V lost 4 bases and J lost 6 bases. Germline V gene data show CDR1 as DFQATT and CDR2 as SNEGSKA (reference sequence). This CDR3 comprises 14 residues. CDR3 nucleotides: TGCAGTGCTAAGTCGACAGGGGGGCTCCATGGCTACACCTTC. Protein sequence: CSAKSTGGLHGYTF.

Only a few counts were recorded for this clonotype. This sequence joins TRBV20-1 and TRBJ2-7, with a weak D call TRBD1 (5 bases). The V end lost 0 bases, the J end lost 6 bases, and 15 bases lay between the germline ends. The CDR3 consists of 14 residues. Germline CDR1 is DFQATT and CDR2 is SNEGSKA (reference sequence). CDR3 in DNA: TGCAGTGCTAGAGAGAGCAGGGAAATCTCCGAGCAGTACTTC. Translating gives CSARESREISEQYF.

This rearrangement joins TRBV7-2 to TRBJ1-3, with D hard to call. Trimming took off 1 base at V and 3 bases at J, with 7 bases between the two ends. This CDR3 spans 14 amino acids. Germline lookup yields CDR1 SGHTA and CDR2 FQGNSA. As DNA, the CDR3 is TGTGCCAGCAGCTTAGGAACGGTTGGAAACACCATATATTTT. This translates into CASSLGTVGNTIYF.

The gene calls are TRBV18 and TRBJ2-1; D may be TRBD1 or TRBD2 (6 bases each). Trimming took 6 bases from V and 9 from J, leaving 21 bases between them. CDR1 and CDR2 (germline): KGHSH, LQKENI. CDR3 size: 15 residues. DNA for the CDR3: TGTGCCAGCTCCCCGTTAGGGGGGTTGAGAGGTGAGCAGTTCTTC. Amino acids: CASSPLGGLRGEQFF.

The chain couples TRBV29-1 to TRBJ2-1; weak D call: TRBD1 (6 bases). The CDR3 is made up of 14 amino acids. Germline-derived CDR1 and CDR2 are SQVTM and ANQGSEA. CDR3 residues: CTTSVGTTNNEQFF. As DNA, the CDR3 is TGCACCACGTCCGTCGGGACAACCAACAATGAGCAGTTCTTC.

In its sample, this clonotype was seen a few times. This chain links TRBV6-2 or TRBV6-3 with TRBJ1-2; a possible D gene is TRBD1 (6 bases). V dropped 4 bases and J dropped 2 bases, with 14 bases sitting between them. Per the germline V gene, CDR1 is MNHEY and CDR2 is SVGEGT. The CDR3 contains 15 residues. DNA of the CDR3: TGTGCCAGCAGTTCCGACAGGACGGGGAACTATGGCTACACCTTC. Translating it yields CASSSDRTGNYGYTF.

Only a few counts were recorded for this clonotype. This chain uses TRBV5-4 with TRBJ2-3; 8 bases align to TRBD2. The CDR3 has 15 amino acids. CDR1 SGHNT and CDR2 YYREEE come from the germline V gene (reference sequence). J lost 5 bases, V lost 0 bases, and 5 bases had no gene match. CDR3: CASSLALGLGDTQYF. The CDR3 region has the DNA TGTGCCAGCAGCTTGGCCCTGGGACTAGGAGATACGCAGTATTTT.

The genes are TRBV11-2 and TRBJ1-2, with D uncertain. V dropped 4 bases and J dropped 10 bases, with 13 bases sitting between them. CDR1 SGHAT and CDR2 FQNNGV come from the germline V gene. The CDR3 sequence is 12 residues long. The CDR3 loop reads CASSSRSVNYTF. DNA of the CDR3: TGTGCCAGCAGCTCTCGGTCGGTCAACTACACCTTC.

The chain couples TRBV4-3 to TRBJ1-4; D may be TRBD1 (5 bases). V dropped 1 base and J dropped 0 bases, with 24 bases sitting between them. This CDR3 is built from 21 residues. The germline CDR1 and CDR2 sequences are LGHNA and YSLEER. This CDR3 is CASSQGPQAGVLVATNEKLFF. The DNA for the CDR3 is TGCGCCAGCAGCCAAGGCCCACAGGCCGGGGTTCTGGTTGCAACTAATGAAAAACTGTTTTTT.

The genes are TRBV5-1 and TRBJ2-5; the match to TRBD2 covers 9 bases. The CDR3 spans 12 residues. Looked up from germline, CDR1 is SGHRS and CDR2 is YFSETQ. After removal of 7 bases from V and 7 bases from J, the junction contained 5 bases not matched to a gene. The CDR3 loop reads CASGATSGTQYF. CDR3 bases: TGCGCCAGCGGGGCGACTAGCGGGACCCAGTACTTC.

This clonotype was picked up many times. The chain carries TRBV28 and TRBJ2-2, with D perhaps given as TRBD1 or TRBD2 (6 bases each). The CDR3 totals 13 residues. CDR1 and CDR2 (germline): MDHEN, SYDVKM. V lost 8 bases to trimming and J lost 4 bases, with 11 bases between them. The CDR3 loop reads CASGGGSTGELFF. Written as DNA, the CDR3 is TGTGCCAGCGGAGGGGGGTCCACCGGGGAGCTGTTTTTT.

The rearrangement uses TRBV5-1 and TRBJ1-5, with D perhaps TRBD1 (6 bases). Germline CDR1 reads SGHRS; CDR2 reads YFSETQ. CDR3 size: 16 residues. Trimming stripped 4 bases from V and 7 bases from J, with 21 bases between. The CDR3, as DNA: TGCGCCAGCAGCCCAACGGGGGGCCGGGGATCGCAGCCCCAGCATTTT. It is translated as CASSPTGGRGSQPQHF.

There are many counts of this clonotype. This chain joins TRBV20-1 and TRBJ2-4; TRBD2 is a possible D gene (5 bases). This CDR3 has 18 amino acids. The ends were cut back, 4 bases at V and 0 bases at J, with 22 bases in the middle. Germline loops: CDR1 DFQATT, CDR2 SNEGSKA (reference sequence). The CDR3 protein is CSATDGNPRTLAKNIQYF. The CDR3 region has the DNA TGCAGTGCTACAGACGGGAACCCCCGGACTTTAGCCAAAAACATTCAGTACTTC.

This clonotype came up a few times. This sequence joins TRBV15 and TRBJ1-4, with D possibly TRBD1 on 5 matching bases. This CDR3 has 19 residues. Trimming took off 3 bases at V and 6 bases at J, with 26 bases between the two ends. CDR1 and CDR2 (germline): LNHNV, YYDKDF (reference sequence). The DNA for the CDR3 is TGTGCCACCAGCAGCCACCCCCTATACGACGGGGGGGGAGATGAAAAACTGTTTTTT. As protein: CATSSHPLYDGGGDEKLFF.

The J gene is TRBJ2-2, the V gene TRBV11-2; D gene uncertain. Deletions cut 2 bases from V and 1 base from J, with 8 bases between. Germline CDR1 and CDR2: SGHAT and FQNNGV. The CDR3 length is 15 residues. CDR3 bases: TGTGCCAGCAGCTTATACATTATGAACACCGGGGAGCTGTTTTTT. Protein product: CASSLYIMNTGELFF.

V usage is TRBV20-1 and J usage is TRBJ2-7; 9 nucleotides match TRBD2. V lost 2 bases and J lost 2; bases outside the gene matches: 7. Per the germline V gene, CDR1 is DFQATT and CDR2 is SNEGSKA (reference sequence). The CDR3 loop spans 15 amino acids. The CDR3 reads CSARPSLAGAYEQYF. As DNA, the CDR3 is TGCAGTGCTAGACCCTCCTTAGCGGGGGCCTACGAGCAGTACTTC.

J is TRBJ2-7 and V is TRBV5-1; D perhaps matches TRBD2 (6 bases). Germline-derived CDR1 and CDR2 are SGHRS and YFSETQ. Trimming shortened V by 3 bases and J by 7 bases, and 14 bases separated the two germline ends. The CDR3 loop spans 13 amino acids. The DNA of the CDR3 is TGCGCCAGCAGCTCCGGGGCGGGAATGGAGCAGTACTTC. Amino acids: CASSSGAGMEQYF.

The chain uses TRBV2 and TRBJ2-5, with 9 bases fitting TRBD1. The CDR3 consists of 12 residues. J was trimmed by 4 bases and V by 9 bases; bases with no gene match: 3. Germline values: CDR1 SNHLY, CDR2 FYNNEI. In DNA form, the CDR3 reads TGTGCCAGTGGGGGACAGGGAGAGACCCAGTACTTC. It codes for CASGGQGETQYF.

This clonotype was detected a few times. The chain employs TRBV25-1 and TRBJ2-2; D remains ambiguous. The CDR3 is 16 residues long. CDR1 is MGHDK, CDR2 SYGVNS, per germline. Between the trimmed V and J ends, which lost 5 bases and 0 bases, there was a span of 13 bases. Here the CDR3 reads CASSLGRQPNTGELFF. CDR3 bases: TGTGCCAGCAGTTTAGGCAGGCAACCGAACACCGGGGAGCTGTTTTTT.

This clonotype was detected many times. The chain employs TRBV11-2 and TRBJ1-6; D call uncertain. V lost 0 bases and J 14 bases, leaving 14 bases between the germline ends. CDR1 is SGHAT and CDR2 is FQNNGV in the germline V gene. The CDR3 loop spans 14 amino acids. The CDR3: CASSLDWVEGTLHF. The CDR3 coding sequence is TGTGCCAGCAGCTTAGATTGGGTTGAGGGCACCCTCCACTTT.

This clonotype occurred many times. The CDR3 region is CASSRETQYF. The CDR3 coding sequence is TGTGCCAGCAGCAGGGAGACCCAGTACTTC. The chain carries TRBV28 and TRBJ2-5; D is undetermined. V was clipped by 6 bases and J by 5 bases, with 4 bases between them. The length of the CDR3 is 10 residues. Germline CDR1 reads MDHEN; CDR2 reads SYDVKM. The full variable domain, with the rest looked up from reference TRBV28 and TRBJ2-5, is DVKVTQSSRYLVKRTGEKVFLECVQDMDHENMFWYRQDPGLGLRLIYFSYDVKMKEKGDIPEGYSVSREKKERFSLILESASTNQTSMYLCASSRETQYFGPGTRLLVL.